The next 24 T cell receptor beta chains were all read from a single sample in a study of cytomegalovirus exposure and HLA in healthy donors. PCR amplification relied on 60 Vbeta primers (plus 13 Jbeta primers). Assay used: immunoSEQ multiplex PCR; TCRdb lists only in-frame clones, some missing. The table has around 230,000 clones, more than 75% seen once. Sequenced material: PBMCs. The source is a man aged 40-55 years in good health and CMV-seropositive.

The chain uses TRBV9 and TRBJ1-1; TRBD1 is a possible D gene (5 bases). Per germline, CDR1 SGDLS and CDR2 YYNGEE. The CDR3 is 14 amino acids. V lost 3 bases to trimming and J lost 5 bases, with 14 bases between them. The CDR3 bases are TGTGCCAGCAGCGAAGGCACGGGGGGGACTGAAGCTTTCTTT. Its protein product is CASSEGTGGTEAFF.

In DNA, the CDR3 is TGTGCCACCAGCAGAACCGGACTAACCTACGAGCAGTACTTC. It codes for CATSRTGLTYEQYF. The rearrangement joins TRBV15 to TRBJ2-7, with D possibly matching TRBD2 (6 bases). The CDR3 extends over 14 amino acids. From germline, CDR1 is LNHNV and CDR2 YYDKDF (reference sequence). Trimming took off 2 bases at V and 2 bases at J, with 10 bases between the two ends.

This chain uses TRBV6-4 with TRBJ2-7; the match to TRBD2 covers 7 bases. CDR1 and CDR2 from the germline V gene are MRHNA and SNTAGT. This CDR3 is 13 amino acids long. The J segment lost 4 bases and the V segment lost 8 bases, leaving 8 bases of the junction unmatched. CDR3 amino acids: CASPRGTNYEQYF. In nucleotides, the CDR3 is TGTGCCAGCCCACGGGGGACTAATTACGAGCAGTACTTC.

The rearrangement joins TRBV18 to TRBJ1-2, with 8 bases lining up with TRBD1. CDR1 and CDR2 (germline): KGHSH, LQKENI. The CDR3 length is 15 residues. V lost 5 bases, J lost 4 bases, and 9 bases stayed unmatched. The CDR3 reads CASSSSRTGIYGYTF. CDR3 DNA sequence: TGTGCCAGCTCATCAAGCCGGACAGGGATCTATGGCTACACCTTC. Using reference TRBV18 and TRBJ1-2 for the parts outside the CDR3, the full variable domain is NAGVMQNPRHLVRRRGQEARLRCSPMKGHSHVYWYRQLPEEGLKFMVYLQKENIIDESGMPKERFSAEFPKEGPSILRIQQVVRGDSAAYFCASSSSRTGIYGYTFGSGTRLTVV.

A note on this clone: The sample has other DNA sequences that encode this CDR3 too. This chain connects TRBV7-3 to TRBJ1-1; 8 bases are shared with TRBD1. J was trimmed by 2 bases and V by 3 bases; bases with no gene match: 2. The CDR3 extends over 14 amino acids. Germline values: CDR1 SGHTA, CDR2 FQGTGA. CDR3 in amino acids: CASSFGQGNTEAFF. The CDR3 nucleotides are TGTGCCAGCAGCTTCGGACAGGGCAACACTGAAGCTTTCTTT.

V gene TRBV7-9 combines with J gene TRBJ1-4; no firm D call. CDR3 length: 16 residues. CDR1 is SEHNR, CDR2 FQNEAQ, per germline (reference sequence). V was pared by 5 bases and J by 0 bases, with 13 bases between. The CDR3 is CASSPFAGSTNEKLFF. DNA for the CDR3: TGTGCCAGCAGCCCCTTTGCGGGCTCAACTAATGAAAAACTGTTTTTT.

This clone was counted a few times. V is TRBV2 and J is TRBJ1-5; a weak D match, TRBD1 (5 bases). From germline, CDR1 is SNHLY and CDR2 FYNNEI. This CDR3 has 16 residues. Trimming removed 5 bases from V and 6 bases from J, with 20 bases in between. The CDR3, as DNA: TGTGCCAGCAGTCATGGTACCCCAGGGCAGGGTCAGCCCCAGCATTTT. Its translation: CASSHGTPGQGQPQHF. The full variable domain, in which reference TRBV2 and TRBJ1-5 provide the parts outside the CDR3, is EPEVTQTPSHQVTQMGQEVILRCVPISNHLYFYWYRQILGQKVEFLVSFYNNEISEKSEIFDDQFSVERPDGSNFTLKIRSTKLEDSAMYFCASSHGTPGQGQPQHFGDGTRLSIL.

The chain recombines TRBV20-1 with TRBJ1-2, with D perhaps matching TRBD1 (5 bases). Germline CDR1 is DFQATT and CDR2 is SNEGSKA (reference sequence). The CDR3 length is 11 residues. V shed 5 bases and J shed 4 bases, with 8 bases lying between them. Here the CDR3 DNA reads TGCAGTGCTCCAGGGCCCTATGGCTACACCTTC. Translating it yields CSAPGPYGYTF.

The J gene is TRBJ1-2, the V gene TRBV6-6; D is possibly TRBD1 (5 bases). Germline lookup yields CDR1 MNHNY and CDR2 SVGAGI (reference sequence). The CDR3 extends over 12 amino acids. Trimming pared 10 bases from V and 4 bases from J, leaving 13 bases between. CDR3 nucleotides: TGTGCCACGGCCACCCAGGGCTATGGCTACACCTTC. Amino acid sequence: CATATQGYGYTF.

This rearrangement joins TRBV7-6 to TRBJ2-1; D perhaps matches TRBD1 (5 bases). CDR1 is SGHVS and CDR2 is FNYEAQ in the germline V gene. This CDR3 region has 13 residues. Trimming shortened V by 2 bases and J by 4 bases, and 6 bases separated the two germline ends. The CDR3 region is CASSLTGYNEQFF. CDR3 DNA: TGTGCCAGCAGCTTAACAGGATACAATGAGCAGTTCTTC. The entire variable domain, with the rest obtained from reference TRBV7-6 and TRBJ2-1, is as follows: GAGVSQSPRYKVTKRGQDVALRCDPISGHVSLYWYRQALGQGPEFLTYFNYEAQQDKSGLPNDRFSAERPEGSISTLTIQRTEQRDSAMYRCASSLTGYNEQFFGPGTRLTVL.

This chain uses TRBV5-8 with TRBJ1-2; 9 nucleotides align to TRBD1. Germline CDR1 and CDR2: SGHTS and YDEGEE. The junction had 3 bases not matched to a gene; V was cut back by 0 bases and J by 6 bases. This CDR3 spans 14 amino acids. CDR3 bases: TGTGCCAGCAGCTTGGGGACAGGGGTCGATGGCTACACCTTC. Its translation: CASSLGTGVDGYTF. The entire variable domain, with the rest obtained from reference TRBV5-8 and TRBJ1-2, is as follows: EAGVTQSPTHLIKTRGQQATLRCSPISGHTSVYWYQQALGLGLQFLLWYDEGEERNRGNFPPRFSGRQFPNYSSELNVNALELEDSALYLCASSLGTGVDGYTFGSGTRLTVV.

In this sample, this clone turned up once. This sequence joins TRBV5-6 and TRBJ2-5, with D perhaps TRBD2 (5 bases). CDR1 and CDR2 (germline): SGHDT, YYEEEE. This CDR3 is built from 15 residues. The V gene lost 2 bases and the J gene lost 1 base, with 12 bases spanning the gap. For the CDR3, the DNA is TGTGCCAGCAGCTTTTTGGCGGGCGGCCAAGAGACCCAGTACTTC. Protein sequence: CASSFLAGGQETQYF.

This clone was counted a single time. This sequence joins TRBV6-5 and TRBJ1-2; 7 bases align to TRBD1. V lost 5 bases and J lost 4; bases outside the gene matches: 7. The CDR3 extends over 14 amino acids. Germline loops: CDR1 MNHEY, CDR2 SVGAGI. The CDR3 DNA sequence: TGTGCCAGCAGTCGTGAGGGGGCCTTCTATGGCTACACCTTC. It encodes CASSREGAFYGYTF.

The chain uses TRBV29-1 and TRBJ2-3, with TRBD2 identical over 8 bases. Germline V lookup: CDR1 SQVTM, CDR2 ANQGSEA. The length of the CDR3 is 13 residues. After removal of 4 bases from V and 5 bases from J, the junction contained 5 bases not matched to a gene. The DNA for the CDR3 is TGCAGCGTTGTAGCGGGGAATGGAGATACGCAGTATTTT. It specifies CSVVAGNGDTQYF.

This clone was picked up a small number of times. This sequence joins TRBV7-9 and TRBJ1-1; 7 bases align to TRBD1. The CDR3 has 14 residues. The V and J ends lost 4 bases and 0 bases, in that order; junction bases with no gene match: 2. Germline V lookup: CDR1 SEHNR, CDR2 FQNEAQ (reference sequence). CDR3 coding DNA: TGTGCCAGCAGCTCGGGACAGTTGAACACTGAAGCTTTCTTT. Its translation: CASSSGQLNTEAFF. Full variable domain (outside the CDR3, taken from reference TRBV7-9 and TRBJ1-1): DTGVSQNPRHKITKRGQNVTFRCDPISEHNRLYWYRQTLGQGPEFLTYFQNEAQLEKSRLLSDRFSAERPKGSFSTLEIQRTEQGDSAMYLCASSSGQLNTEAFFGQGTRLTVV.

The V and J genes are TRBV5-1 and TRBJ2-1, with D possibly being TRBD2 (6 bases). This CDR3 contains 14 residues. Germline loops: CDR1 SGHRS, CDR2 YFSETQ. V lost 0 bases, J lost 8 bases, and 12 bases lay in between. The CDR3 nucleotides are TGCGCCAGCAGCTTGGCCGGGAGAGGGGATGAGCAGTTCTTC. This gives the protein CASSLAGRGDEQFF.

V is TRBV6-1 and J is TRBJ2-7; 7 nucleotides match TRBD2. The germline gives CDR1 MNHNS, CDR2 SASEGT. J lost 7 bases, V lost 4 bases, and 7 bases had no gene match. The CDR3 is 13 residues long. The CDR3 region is CASSVGEREEQYF. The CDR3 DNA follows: TGTGCCAGCAGTGTCGGTGAGCGGGAAGAGCAGTACTTC.

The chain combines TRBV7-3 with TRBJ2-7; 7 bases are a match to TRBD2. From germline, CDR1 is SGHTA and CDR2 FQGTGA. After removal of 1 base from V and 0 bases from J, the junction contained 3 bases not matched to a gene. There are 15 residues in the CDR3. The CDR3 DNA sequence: TGTGCCAGCAGCTTAATGAGGGACTACTCCTACGAGCAGTACTTC. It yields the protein CASSLMRDYSYEQYF.

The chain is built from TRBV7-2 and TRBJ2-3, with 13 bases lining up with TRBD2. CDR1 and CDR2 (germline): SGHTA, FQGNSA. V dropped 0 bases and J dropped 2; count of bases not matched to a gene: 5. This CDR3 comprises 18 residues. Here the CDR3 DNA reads TGTGCCAGCAGCTTAGCGGTACTAGCGGGAGGGTACACAGATACGCAGTATTTT. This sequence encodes CASSLAVLAGGYTDTQYF.

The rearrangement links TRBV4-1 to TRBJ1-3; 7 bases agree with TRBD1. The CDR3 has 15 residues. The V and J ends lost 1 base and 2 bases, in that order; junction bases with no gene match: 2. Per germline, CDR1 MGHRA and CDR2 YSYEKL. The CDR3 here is CASSQAGTAGNTIYF. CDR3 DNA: TGCGCCAGCAGCCAAGCCGGGACAGCTGGAAACACCATATATTTT.

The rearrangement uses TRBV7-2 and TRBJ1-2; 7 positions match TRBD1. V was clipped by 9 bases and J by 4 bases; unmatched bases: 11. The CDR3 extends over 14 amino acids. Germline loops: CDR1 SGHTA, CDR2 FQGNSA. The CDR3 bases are TGTGCCAGTAGGGGGCCCTATTTCATCTATGGCTACACCTTC. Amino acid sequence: CASRGPYFIYGYTF. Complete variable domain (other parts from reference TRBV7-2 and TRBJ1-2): GAGVSQSPSNKVTEKGKDVELRCDPISGHTALYWYRQSLGQGLEFLIYFQGNSAPDKSGLPSDRFSAERTGGSVSTLTIQRTQQEDSAVYLCASRGPYFIYGYTFGSGTRLTVV.

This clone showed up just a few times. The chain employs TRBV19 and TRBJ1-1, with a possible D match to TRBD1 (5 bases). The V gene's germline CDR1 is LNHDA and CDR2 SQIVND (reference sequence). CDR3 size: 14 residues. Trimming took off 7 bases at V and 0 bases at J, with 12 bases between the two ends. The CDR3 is CASTTGVLNTEAFF. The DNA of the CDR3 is TGTGCCAGTACCACGGGGGTACTGAACACTGAAGCTTTCTTT.

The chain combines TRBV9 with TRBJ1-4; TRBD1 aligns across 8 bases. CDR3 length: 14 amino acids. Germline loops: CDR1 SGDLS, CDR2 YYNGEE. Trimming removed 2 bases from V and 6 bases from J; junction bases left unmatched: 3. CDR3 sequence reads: CASSVTGDDEKLFF. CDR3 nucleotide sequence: TGTGCCAGCAGCGTGACAGGGGATGATGAAAAACTGTTTTTT.

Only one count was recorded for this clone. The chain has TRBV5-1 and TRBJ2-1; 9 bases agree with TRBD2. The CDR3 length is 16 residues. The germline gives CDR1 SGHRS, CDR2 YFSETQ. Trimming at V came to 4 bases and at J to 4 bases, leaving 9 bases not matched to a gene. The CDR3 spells CASSAISGSPYNEQFF. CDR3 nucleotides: TGCGCCAGCAGCGCAATTAGCGGGAGTCCGTACAATGAGCAGTTCTTC.